This is a list of T cell receptor beta chains from one sample in a study of CD4 T cells in relation to SARS-CoV-2 and coronaviruses. Method: immunoSEQ multiplex PCR; TCRdb's copy keeps in-frame clones and lacks some. Among 65,000 or so clones listed, over 90% were seen once. Material: naive CD4+ T cells from PBMCs. The receptors here all came from a human donor in good health. CDR3s include the opening cysteine and the closing phenylalanine or tryptophan. Each record gives: J gene, clone size, V gene, D gene, CDR3 protein, CDR3 DNA. A D gene is named only where the DNA matches it firmly. Size is omitted from some rows. Given values are once, few, many or a class for expanded clones.

TRBJ2-1,-,TRBV10-3,TRBD2,CAIRQTSGSLPSFF,TGTGCCATCAGACAGACTAGCGGGAGTCTCCCCTCGTTCTTC
TRBJ2-1,-,TRBV18,-,CASSPSGISSYNEQFF,TGTGCCAGCTCACCATCAGGGATAAGCTCCTACAATGAGCAGTTCTTC
TRBJ1-6,-,TRBV7-8,-,CASSPRERYNSPLHF,TGTGCCAGCAGCCCCCGGGAGAGATACAATTCACCCCTCCACTTT
TRBJ1-1,once,TRBV30,-,CAWSATEGFTEAFF,TGTGCCTGGAGTGCTACCGAGGGCTTCACTGAAGCTTTCTTT
TRBJ1-5,-,TRBV24-1,TRBD1,CATSGGTAVNQPQHF,TGTGCCACCAGTGGCGGGACAGCCGTCAATCAGCCCCAGCATTTT
TRBJ1-5,-,TRBV19,-,CASSIAGLSRTNNQPQHF,TGTGCCAGTAGTATAGCTGGGCTGAGTCGAACCAACAATCAGCCCCAGCATTTT
TRBJ1-2,-,TRBV5-1,-,CASSWLGGGGYGYTF,TGCGCCAGCAGCTGGCTAGGTGGAGGAGGCTATGGCTACACCTTC
TRBJ2-7,-,TRBV5-5,-,CASSLVGRPTYEQYF,TGTGCCAGCAGCTTGGTTGGGAGACCAACCTACGAGCAGTACTTC
TRBJ1-1,-,TRBV28,TRBD1,CASRTGGARDTEAFF,TGTGCCAGCAGGACAGGGGGCGCTAGGGACACTGAAGCTTTCTTT
TRBJ1-4,-,TRBV7-9,-,CASSPDGGEKLFF,TGTGCCAGCAGCCCTGATGGGGGTGAAAAACTGTTTTTT
TRBJ1-2,-,TRBV6-1,-,CASSEEKGPYGYTF,TGTGCCAGCAGTGAAGAGAAGGGGCCCTATGGCTACACCTTC
TRBJ2-3,-,TRBV7-9,-,CASSFGASTDTQYF,TGTGCCAGCAGCTTTGGCGCTAGCACAGATACGCAGTATTTT
TRBJ1-5,-,TRBV18,-,CASSQDLHSQPQHF,TGTGCCAGCTCACAGGACCTCCACAGTCAGCCCCAGCATTTT
TRBJ2-4,-,TRBV28,-,CASRTPDNSAKNIQYF,TGTGCCAGCAGAACTCCGGACAATTCAGCCAAAAACATTCAGTACTTC
TRBJ2-1,-,TRBV6-5,-,CASSYSIGSEQFF,TGTGCCAGCAGTTACTCGATTGGCTCTGAGCAGTTCTTC
TRBJ2-5,once,TRBV11-2,-,CASSPGPMGQETQYF,TGTGCCAGCAGCCCCGGGCCTATGGGGCAAGAGACCCAGTACTTC